This paragraph covers one T cell receptor beta chain sequence. Antigen specificity is unknown. This sample was included in a study of CD8+ T cells in alopecia areata. Study-level background: Treatment of the treated patients consisted of oral tofacitinib, 5 to 10 mg twice daily. Broader study findings: Scalp clonality and expanded CD8+ clones among the top 100 showed significant decreases with tofacitinib. Researchers report lesional scalp, most notably alopecia totalis/universalis, outstripped normal scalp in clonality. Under tofacitinib, numerous expanded lesional clonotypes remained detectable in scalp and blood.

The treatment was: oral pan-JAK inhibitor, 5-10 mg twice daily. RNA extraction was followed by reverse transcription into cDNA, which acted as the sequencing template. Libraries were prepared by immunoSEQ multiplex PCR; TCRdb keeps only in-frame clonotypes and omits some of them. Of 200,000 to 250,000 clones in the sample, approximately 57% were seen once. Germline CDR1 is MNHEY and CDR2 is SMNVEV (reference sequence). With V trimmed by 0 bases and J by 5 bases, 6 bases remained unmatched. The CDR3 runs 16 residues. The rearrangement links TRBV27 to TRBJ1-1, with 10 bases aligning to TRBD1. The receptor's source is a human donor with alopecia areata. This specimen was CD4+ T cells sorted from blood, taken at week 4, from a patient treated with tofacitinib. Here the CDR3 DNA reads TGTGCCAGCAGTTTATCCGGGGACAGGGGAAGGACTGAAGCTTTCTTT. Translated, it gives CASSLSGDRGRTEAFF.